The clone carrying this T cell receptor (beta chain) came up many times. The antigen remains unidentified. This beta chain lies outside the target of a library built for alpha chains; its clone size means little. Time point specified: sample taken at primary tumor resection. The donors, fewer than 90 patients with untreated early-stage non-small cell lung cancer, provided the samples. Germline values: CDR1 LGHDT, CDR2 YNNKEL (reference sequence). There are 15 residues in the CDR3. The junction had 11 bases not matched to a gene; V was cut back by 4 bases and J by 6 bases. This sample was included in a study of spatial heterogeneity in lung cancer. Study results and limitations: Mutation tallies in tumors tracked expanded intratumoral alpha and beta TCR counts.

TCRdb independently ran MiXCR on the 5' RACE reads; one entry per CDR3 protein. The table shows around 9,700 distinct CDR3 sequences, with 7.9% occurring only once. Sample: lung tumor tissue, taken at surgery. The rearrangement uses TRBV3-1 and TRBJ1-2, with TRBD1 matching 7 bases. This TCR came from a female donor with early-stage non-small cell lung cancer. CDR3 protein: CASSPTTGPPNGYTF. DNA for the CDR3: TGTGCCAGCAGCCCCACGACAGGGCCACCTAATGGCTACACCTTC.